This TCR beta chain was sequenced during a study of blood T cell repertoires in COVID-19. TCRdb's copy holds only in-frame clones and misses some; the assay was immunoSEQ multiplex PCR. Of roughly 130,000 clones in the sample, roughly 90% are singletons; the top ten hold 3.5% to 5.5%. The V gene's germline CDR1 is MNHEY and CDR2 SMNVEV (reference sequence). V gave up 5 bases and J gave up 1 base, with 14 bases separating them. This CDR3 spans 15 amino acids. Seattle's enrolled individuals joined amid active infection and were then monitored longitudinally. The V and J genes are TRBV27 and TRBJ1-1; no reliable D call. This sequence originates from a man in his fifties or sixties with COVID-19, enrolled during active disease. Material: peripheral blood. The CDR3 here is CASSPYEGRNTEAFF. CDR3 nucleotide sequence: TGTGCCAGCAGTCCTTATGAGGGAAGGAACACTGAAGCTTTCTTT.